Listed here are 14 T cell receptor beta chains from one sample, sequenced in a study of blood T cells in healthy people across ages. A second PCR of 7 to 11 cycles used a sample-barcoded 5' primer and a J-beta primer mix. TCRdb used MiXCR to reprocess the 5' RACE reads, holding one entry per CDR3 protein. The profile shows about 970,000 distinct CDR3 sequences, roughly 51% of them singletons. The sequenced sample consisted of blood. These receptors were collected from a woman aged 55-75 years in good health.

V usage is TRBV7-7 and J usage is TRBJ2-3; D gene uncertain. V was clipped by 1 base and J by 4 bases, with 9 bases between them. Germline V CDR1 and CDR2: SSHAT, FNYEAQ (reference sequence). This CDR3 contains 14 residues. The CDR3, as DNA: TGTGCCAGCAGCTTAGATCGCTACTCAGATACGCAGTATTTT. Residues: CASSLDRYSDTQYF.

Here the CDR3 reads CASSLKGQPSMAIQYF. CDR3 bases: TGTGCCAGCAGCTTAAAGGGTCAACCCAGTATGGCCATTCAGTACTTC. The chain carries TRBV7-2 and TRBJ2-4; D gene unclear. This CDR3 spans 16 amino acids. The V and J ends lost 2 bases and 9 bases respectively, with 20 bases between them. Germline CDR1 SGHTA, CDR2 FQGNSA.

The J gene is TRBJ2-3, the V gene TRBV28, with 7 bases identical to TRBD1. This CDR3 comprises 16 residues. V trimming: 5 bases; J trimming: 2 bases; junction bases outside the gene matches: 10. In germline, CDR1 is MDHEN, CDR2 SYDVKM. CDR3 sequence: CASSREQGYFTDTQYF. The CDR3 nucleotides are TGTGCCAGCAGTCGGGAACAGGGGTATTTCACAGATACGCAGTATTTT.

The rearrangement uses TRBV11-2 and TRBJ2-6; D possibly corresponds to TRBD1 (6 bases). Trimming stripped 2 bases from V and 0 bases from J, with 11 bases between. The CDR3 covers 17 residues. CDR1 is SGHAT and CDR2 is FQNNGV in the germline V gene. CDR3 DNA sequence: TGTGCCAGCAGCTTAAGGACGGACAGCTCTGGGGCCAACGTCCTGACTTTC. As protein: CASSLRTDSSGANVLTF.

This clonotype showed up just a few times. V is TRBV6-5 and J is TRBJ2-1; 12 bases align to TRBD1. The CDR3 runs 15 residues. The ends lost 5 bases at V and 4 bases at J; junction bases unmatched: 3. Germline-derived CDR1 and CDR2 are MNHEY and SVGAGI. In DNA, the CDR3 is TGTGCCAGCAGTGGGGACAGGGGGCAGTACAATGAGCAGTTCTTC. Translating gives CASSGDRGQYNEQFF.

The chain is built from TRBV15 and TRBJ2-5; D unresolved. TRBJ2-7 explains the end of the DNA better; the J call may be wrong. CDR1 and CDR2 from the germline V gene are LNHNV and YYDKDF (reference sequence). CDR3 length: 17 residues. CDR3 residues: CATSRGGPTLPTGEQYF. The CDR3 nucleotides are TGTGCCACCAGCAGAGGAGGACCTACCCTACCCACTGGCGAGCAGTACTTC.

The table lists this clonotype with a few counts. The chain employs TRBV7-9 and TRBJ2-5, with D maybe TRBD2 (6 bases). The DNA end is a closer match to TRBJ2-7, so the J assignment may be wrong. CDR1 is SEHNR and CDR2 is FQNEAQ in the germline V gene (reference sequence). The CDR3 consists of 19 residues. The CDR3: CASSADGGTLIRFPYEQYF. CDR3 nucleotide sequence: TGTGCCAGCAGCGCGGATGGGGGGACTCTGATTAGGTTCCCATACGAGCAGTACTTC.

The chain has TRBV12-3 or TRBV12-4 and TRBJ1-5; D unresolved. The V gene lost 5 bases and the J gene lost 1 base, with 12 bases spanning the gap. The CDR3 is made up of 15 amino acids. CDR3 loop: CASSEAGPSNQPQHF. The CDR3 nucleotides are TGTGCCAGCAGTGAGGCCGGCCCAAGCAATCAGCCCCAGCATTTT.

The genes are TRBV3-1 and TRBJ2-1, with D perhaps matching TRBD2 (6 bases). The V gene's germline CDR1 is LGHDT and CDR2 YNNKEL (reference sequence). The CDR3 loop spans 17 amino acids. V lost 6 bases and J 0 bases, leaving 18 bases between the germline ends. Here the CDR3 reads CASRPTSPLSSYNEQFF. For the CDR3, the DNA is TGTGCCAGCAGGCCTACTAGCCCGTTAAGCTCCTACAATGAGCAGTTCTTC.

The chain carries TRBV4-3 and TRBJ2-7; possibly TRBD1 or TRBD2 for D (6 bases each). The V and J ends lost 0 bases and 3 bases respectively, with 12 bases between them. There are 15 residues in the CDR3. CDR1 LGHNA and CDR2 YSLEER come from the germline V gene. The CDR3 DNA reads as TGCGCCAGCAGCCAAGACCCGGGGGCGGTCTACGAGCAGTACTTC. Translated, it gives CASSQDPGAVYEQYF.

J is TRBJ1-4 and V is TRBV2, with D uncertain. This CDR3 spans 15 amino acids. V lost 7 bases to trimming and J lost 5 bases, with 17 bases between them. Germline-derived CDR1 and CDR2 are SNHLY and FYNNEI. CDR3 bases: TGTGCCAGCAAATCGGCAAGGGTCGTGAATGAAAAACTGTTTTTT. Translated, it gives CASKSARVVNEKLFF. Using reference TRBV2 and TRBJ1-4 for the parts outside the CDR3, the full variable domain is EPEVTQTPSHQVTQMGQEVILRCVPISNHLYFYWYRQILGQKVEFLVSFYNNEISEKSEIFDDQFSVERPDGSNFTLKIRSTKLEDSAMYFCASKSARVVNEKLFFGSGTQLSVL.

V gene TRBV6-2 or TRBV6-3 combines with J gene TRBJ2-7; D is uncertain. CDR1 and CDR2 (germline): MNHEY, SVGEGT. The CDR3 is 15 amino acids. V was trimmed by 0 bases and J by 0 bases, leaving 9 bases between them. The CDR3 DNA is TGTGCCAGCAGTTACTCGACAATTCCCTCCTACGAGCAGTACTTC. Residues: CASSYSTIPSYEQYF.

The chain carries TRBV3-1 and TRBJ1-2; D remains ambiguous. Trimming cost V 0 bases and J 4 bases, with 9 bases left between them. There are 14 residues in the CDR3. Germline loops: CDR1 LGHDT, CDR2 YNNKEL (reference sequence). The CDR3: CASSQEGPRYGYTF. In DNA, the CDR3 is TGTGCCAGCAGCCAAGAAGGACCTCGCTATGGCTACACCTTC.

As for this clonotype: At one boundary the junction diverges from the germline segment, which might be a read error. The chain links TRBV29-1 to TRBJ2-1; perhaps TRBD2 as D (6 bases). In germline, CDR1 is SQVTM, CDR2 ANQGSEA. The CDR3 loop spans 13 amino acids. The CDR3 sequence: CSGELLGGTEQFF. The DNA of the CDR3 is TGCAGCGGTGAACTCCTTGGCGGGACTGAGCAGTTCTTC.